This note documents a single TCR beta chain sequence. Its antigen remains unidentified. Qualities for individual bases were not recorded, and no much larger clone is one base off. The library was generated by the immunoSEQ multiplex PCR assay. Deep sequencing of rearranged TCR beta loci, alongside multiparametric flow cytometry, was used to profile T cell repertoires. The table was pulled from immuneACCESS by TCRdb, which kept in-frame rearrangements only. Such tables lose some clones; where checked, under half of the loss comes from unresolved V genes, and the rest has no known cause. The sample table holds approximately 9,100 clones, of which just over 85% were seen once. The top ten clones comprise under 25% of the sample. The data originate from a study of lymphopenia after photon versus proton radiotherapy (dated by TCRdb to between 2018 and 2020). Study-level background: The immunological effects of photon versus proton radiation therapy were compared in patients with gastrointestinal tumors who developed high-grade lymphopenia. The roughly 21 patients in the cohort had gastrointestinal tumors, were treated with either photon or proton therapy, and subsequently developed lymphopenia. The goal of the study was to describe how the two radiation modalities differ in their effects on the immune system. The paper's findings and limits, for the study overall: Across the cohort, a larger post-nadir drop in TCR diversity was inversely correlated with overall survival time among patients who died. Once the lymphocyte count had reached its nadir, the repertoires of photon-treated patients showed oligoclonal expansion, particularly of CD8+ Temra cells, and this expansion drove the decline in diversity. The survival association was assessed only in patients who died, and the authors presented better survival with proton therapy as a possibility rather than a demonstrated result. Relative stability during treatment was observed in proton-treated patients, whereas loss of naive T cells and TCR diversity and gain of effector/memory populations were observed in photon-treated patients.

In the germline V gene, CDR1 corresponds to SGHRS and CDR2 to YFSETQ. At the junction V is shortened by 0 bases and J by 2 bases, with 8 bases in between. Its CDR3 holds 14 amino acids, cysteine through phenylalanine. The DNA shown is the 42-base CDR3, in frame from base 1. The source was peripheral blood, collected from a patient treated with photon-based radiotherapy. This TCR was sampled from an elderly man with cholangiocarcinoma. The V and J segments used are TRBV5-1 and TRBJ1-1; no D gene call is confident. The CDR3: CASSLVGSNTEAFF. The nucleotides are TGCGCCAGCAGCTTGGTGGGGAGCAACACTGAAGCTTTCTTT.